The 13 T cell receptor beta chains listed next were all sequenced from one sample in a study of cytomegalovirus exposure and HLA in healthy donors. Generated by immunoSEQ multiplex PCR, the TCRdb table keeps only in-frame clones and is missing some. This sample carries 150,000 to 180,000 clones, 70% to 90% of them seen once, and the ten largest clones take about 20%. Sequences were obtained from PBMCs. The receptors were sampled from a man younger than 30 in good health and CMV-seropositive.

The V and J genes are TRBV6-1 and TRBJ2-1; 11 bases are a match to TRBD2. This CDR3 contains 15 residues. Per germline, CDR1 MNHNS and CDR2 SASEGT. V trimming: 8 bases; J trimming: 4 bases; junction bases outside the gene matches: 7. CDR3 in DNA: TGTGCCAGCTGCGCGGGGACTAGCGGATACAATGAGCAGTTCTTC. Encoded protein: CASCAGTSGYNEQFF.

The chain employs TRBV7-9 and TRBJ2-7; 10 bases fit TRBD2. The J segment lost 4 bases and the V segment lost 4 bases, leaving 13 bases of the junction unmatched. The CDR3 extends over 17 amino acids. Germline V gene data show CDR1 as SEHNR and CDR2 as FQNEAQ (reference sequence). This chain's CDR3 is CASSSVTSGIKRYEQYF. The CDR3 region has the DNA TGTGCCAGCAGCTCGGTTACTAGCGGGATTAAAAGGTACGAGCAGTACTTC.

The J gene is TRBJ2-5, the V gene TRBV27; weak D call: TRBD1 (5 bases). The CDR3 extends over 14 amino acids. Germline assignment: CDR1 MNHEY and CDR2 SMNVEV (reference sequence). V lost 3 bases to trimming and J lost 2 bases, with 10 bases between them. The DNA for the CDR3 is TGTGCCAGCAGTTTTGGAGACAGACAAGAGACCCAGTACTTC. Translated: CASSFGDRQETQYF.

The chain combines TRBV7-6 with TRBJ2-5; D gene unclear. The CDR3 extends over 11 amino acids. Trimming left V 5 bases short and J 3 bases short, with 4 bases between. CDR1 SGHVS and CDR2 FNYEAQ come from the germline V gene. CDR3 loop: CASSREETQYF. In nucleotides, the CDR3 is TGTGCCAGCAGCCGGGAAGAGACCCAGTACTTC.

The chain is built from TRBV21-1 and TRBJ1-5. TRBV21-1 corresponds to a pseudogene. The CDR3 loop spans 15 amino acids. The DNA for the CDR3 is TGTGCCTGCGACCGACTTCCCAGCTATAATCAGCCCCAGCATTTT. It yields the protein CACDRLPSYNQPQHF.

V and J are TRBV6-5 and TRBJ2-7; the match to TRBD1 covers 11 bases. V lost 6 bases and J lost 7; bases outside the gene matches: 5. This CDR3 region has 13 residues. Germline V lookup: CDR1 MNHEY, CDR2 SVGAGI. In nucleotides, the CDR3 is TGTGCCAGCAGCCAGGACAGGGGGCGTGAGCAGTACTTC. Amino acids: CASSQDRGREQYF.

The chain has TRBV30 and TRBJ2-7; 7 bases match TRBD1. Losses at the gene ends were 7 bases for V and 1 base for J; bases not matched to a gene: 16. CDR3 size: 16 residues. CDR1 and CDR2 (germline): GTSNPN, SVGIG (reference sequence). The DNA of the CDR3 is TGTGCCTCCACTGAGGTTAACAGGGGTAAATCCTACGAGCAGTACTTC. This gives the protein CASTEVNRGKSYEQYF. The entire variable domain, with the rest obtained from reference TRBV30 and TRBJ2-7, is as follows: SQTIHQWPATLVQPVGSPLSLECTVEGTSNPNLYWYRQAAGRGLQLLFYSVGIGQISSEVPQNLSASRPQDRQFILSSKKLLLSDSGFYLCASTEVNRGKSYEQYFGPGTRLTVT.

The rearrangement links TRBV6-1 to TRBJ1-2, with a possible D match to TRBD1 (6 bases). The germline V and J ends were trimmed by 6 bases and 2 bases, with 16 bases remaining between them. Germline V gives CDR1 MNHNS, CDR2 SASEGT. There are 15 residues in the CDR3. CDR3 DNA sequence: TGTGCCAGCAGCTCCAGGGGAGGGCCCAACTATGGCTACACCTTC. It specifies CASSSRGGPNYGYTF.

This clone has just one count. This chain uses TRBV13 with TRBJ2-7; D might be TRBD2 (6 bases). The CDR3 has 17 residues. From germline, CDR1 is PRHDT and CDR2 FYEKMQ (reference sequence). V gave up 3 bases and J gave up 4 bases, with 22 bases separating them. DNA for the CDR3: TGTGCCAGCAGCTTCGCTTCCGGGGCCGGGAGTTGGTACGAGCAGTACTTC. As protein: CASSFASGAGSWYEQYF.

The chain links TRBV7-9 to TRBJ2-2; 9 nucleotides line up with TRBD2. V lost 5 bases to trimming and J lost 4 bases; unmatched junction nucleotides: 8. Germline loops: CDR1 SEHNR, CDR2 FQNEAQ (reference sequence). This CDR3 contains 16 residues. In nucleotides, the CDR3 is TGTGCCAGCAGCAGCCGACTAGCGGAAGGCACCGGGGAGCTGTTTTTT. The encoded protein is CASSSRLAEGTGELFF. Full variable domain (outside the CDR3, taken from reference TRBV7-9 and TRBJ2-2): DTGVSQNPRHKITKRGQNVTFRCDPISEHNRLYWYRQTLGQGPEFLTYFQNEAQLEKSRLLSDRFSAERPKGSFSTLEIQRTEQGDSAMYLCASSSRLAEGTGELFFGEGSRLTVL.

The chain employs TRBV7-9 and TRBJ1-6, with 9 bases identical to TRBD1. V lost 4 bases and J lost 9; bases outside the gene matches: 4. The CDR3 spans 14 residues. The germline V gene has CDR1 SEHNR and CDR2 FQNEAQ (reference sequence). CDR3 residues: CASSSGTGLSPLHF. CDR3 sequence (DNA): TGTGCCAGCAGCTCAGGGACAGGGCTTTCACCCCTCCACTTT.

This CDR3 is CASSLYGVEQYF. The CDR3 DNA reads as TGTGCCAGCAGCCTATACGGGGTCGAGCAGTACTTC. This sequence joins TRBV7-2 and TRBJ2-7; D is perhaps TRBD2 (5 bases). The CDR3 spans 12 residues. Trimming left V 5 bases short and J 6 bases short, with 11 bases between. CDR1 and CDR2 (germline): SGHTA, FQGNSA.

This clone appeared a single time. V usage is TRBV7-2 and J usage is TRBJ2-2, with 9 bases identical to TRBD2. Germline V gene lookup returns CDR1 SGHTA and CDR2 FQGNSA. With V trimmed by 4 bases and J by 1 base, 1 base remained unmatched. This CDR3 is 15 amino acids long. CDR3 in DNA: TGTGCCAGCAGCTCTAGCGGGGTGAACACCGGGGAGCTGTTTTTT. Translating it yields CASSSSGVNTGELFF.